The 14 T cell receptor beta chains in this list originate from one sample, sequenced in a study of CD8 T cells in Susac syndrome. cDNA came from roughly 0.53 to 1 ug RNA primed by random hexamers. MiXCR, run by TCRdb on the immunoSEQ multiplex PCR reads, gives a single entry per CDR3 protein. In the table there are roughly 130,000 distinct CDR3 sequences, around 94% of which are singletons. Sequenced: CD4+ T cells from PBMCs. The origin of the receptors is a human donor with multiple sclerosis.

V is TRBV5-4 and J is TRBJ1-1, with D perhaps matching TRBD1 (5 bases). V was pared by 4 bases and J by 2 bases, with 15 bases between. CDR1 and CDR2 (germline): SGHNT, YYREEE (reference sequence). CDR3 length: 15 residues. CDR3 nucleotide sequence: TGTGCCAGCAGCCAGCCCGGGGGTCCCAACACTGAAGCTTTCTTT. It specifies CASSQPGGPNTEAFF.

The chain couples TRBV6-2 or TRBV6-3 to TRBJ1-1, with 7 bases that match TRBD1. CDR1 and CDR2 from the germline V gene are MNHEY and SVGEGT. The CDR3 totals 15 residues. Losses at the gene ends were 2 bases for V and 4 bases for J; bases not matched to a gene: 7. The CDR3 sequence: CASSYRGRGGTEAFF. The CDR3 nucleotides are TGTGCCAGCAGTTACAGGGGCAGGGGGGGCACTGAAGCTTTCTTT.

This chain joins TRBV12-3 or TRBV12-4 and TRBJ2-7, with a possible D match to TRBD1 (5 bases). Trimming pared 4 bases from V and 5 bases from J, leaving 15 bases between. This CDR3 is built from 14 residues. The CDR3 DNA sequence: TGTGCCAGCAGTTCACAGGAGACTCGGAACGAGCAGTACTTC. It codes for CASSSQETRNEQYF.

The V call is TRBV27, the J call TRBJ2-7, with D tentatively TRBD1 (5 bases). Germline assignment: CDR1 MNHEY and CDR2 SMNVEV (reference sequence). This CDR3 contains 14 residues. Trimming left V 4 bases short and J 6 bases short, with 16 bases between. The CDR3 bases are TGTGCCAGCAGTTCCAGGACAATGCTAGTCGAGCAGTACTTC. Translating it yields CASSSRTMLVEQYF.

The V and J genes are TRBV6-6 and TRBJ2-7, with TRBD1 matching 7 bases. CDR1 and CDR2 (germline): MNHNY, SVGAGI (reference sequence). This CDR3 is built from 15 residues. Unmatched junction bases numbered 6, after V lost 0 bases and J lost 4 bases. As DNA, the CDR3 is TGTGCCAGCAGTTACTCGGGGACAGCAAGGTACGAGCAGTACTTC. Protein product: CASSYSGTARYEQYF.

This chain's CDR3 is CAFGTGGEKLFF. DNA for the CDR3: TGTGCCTTCGGGACAGGAGGGGAAAAACTGTTTTTT. The V and J genes are TRBV30 and TRBJ1-4; 8 positions match TRBD1. Trimming cost V 7 bases and J 8 bases; bases outside gene matches: 6. This CDR3 is 12 amino acids long. From germline, CDR1 is GTSNPN and CDR2 SVGIG (reference sequence).

This clonotype was counted once. The V call is TRBV18, the J call TRBJ2-7, with D perhaps being TRBD1 or TRBD2 (5 bases each). CDR1 is KGHSH and CDR2 is LQKENI in the germline V gene. CDR3 length equals 17 residues. The V end lost 0 bases, the J end lost 3 bases, and 18 bases lay between the germline ends. The CDR3 DNA follows: TGTGCCAGCTCACCACCGCCAGAGACTATGGGGCTCTACGAGCAGTACTTC. It specifies CASSPPPETMGLYEQYF.

This clonotype has only one observation. The gene calls are TRBV6-2 or TRBV6-3 and TRBJ1-4, with D possibly matching TRBD1 (5 bases). V was trimmed by 2 bases and J by 7 bases, leaving 5 bases between them. Germline CDR1 and CDR2: MNHEY and SVGEGT. The CDR3 runs to 12 residues. The CDR3 bases are TGTGCCAGCAGTTACGACAGTGAAAAACTGTTTTTT. Its translation: CASSYDSEKLFF.

The J gene is TRBJ1-6, the V gene TRBV6-2 or TRBV6-3, with D possibly being TRBD1 (5 bases). The CDR3 spans 19 residues. V was cut by 5 bases and J by 3 bases, with 23 bases left in between. The germline V gene has CDR1 MNHEY and CDR2 SVGEGT. The CDR3 DNA sequence: TGTGCCAGCAGTACCAGTGGAGAAGGAGCGGGGCACTATAATTCACCCCTCCACTTT. Encoded protein: CASSTSGEGAGHYNSPLHF.

The gene calls are TRBV3-1 and TRBJ2-7; TRBD2 agrees at 8 bases. Germline V gives CDR1 LGHDT, CDR2 YNNKEL (reference sequence). This CDR3 contains 15 residues. Losses at the gene ends were 5 bases for V and 7 bases for J; bases not matched to a gene: 13. The CDR3 sequence: CASSKPGLESGEQYF. The CDR3 nucleotides are TGTGCCAGCAGCAAACCGGGACTAGAATCCGGGGAGCAGTACTTC.

The rearrangement joins TRBV7-8 to TRBJ1-1; 10 positions agree with TRBD1. J lost 7 bases, V lost 5 bases, and 7 bases had no gene match. The germline CDR1 and CDR2 sequences are SGHVS and FQNEAQ. The CDR3 runs 14 residues. CDR3: CASSARQGAREAFF. The CDR3 DNA reads TGTGCCAGCAGCGCCCGACAGGGGGCGCGTGAAGCTTTCTTT.

The rearrangement uses TRBV27 and TRBJ2-1, with a tentative D call TRBD2 (5 bases). CDR1 is MNHEY and CDR2 is SMNVEV in the germline V gene (reference sequence). Trimming removed 5 bases at V and 3 bases at J, with 14 bases between. This CDR3 is built from 15 residues. The CDR3 region has the DNA TGTGCCAGCAGTCCTGAACCAACTAGCTACAATGAGCAGTTCTTC. Protein: CASSPEPTSYNEQFF.

V is TRBV9 and J is TRBJ2-5; TRBD2 aligns across 12 bases. The CDR3 spans 16 residues. The V and J ends lost 4 bases and 5 bases, in that order; junction bases with no gene match: 9. Germline V gene data show CDR1 as SGDLS and CDR2 as YYNGEE. The CDR3 loop reads CASSFSSGRAYETQYF. CDR3 nucleotides: TGTGCCAGCAGCTTCTCTAGCGGGAGGGCCTATGAGACCCAGTACTTC.

The genes are TRBV6-6 and TRBJ2-3; D is unclear. With 6 bases removed from V and 1 base from J, the gap between germline ends came to 5 bases. Germline-derived CDR1 and CDR2 are MNHNY and SVGAGI (reference sequence). This CDR3 has 12 amino acids. The CDR3 loop reads CASRTGTDTQYF. CDR3 nucleotides: TGTGCCAGCAGAACTGGCACAGATACGCAGTATTTT.